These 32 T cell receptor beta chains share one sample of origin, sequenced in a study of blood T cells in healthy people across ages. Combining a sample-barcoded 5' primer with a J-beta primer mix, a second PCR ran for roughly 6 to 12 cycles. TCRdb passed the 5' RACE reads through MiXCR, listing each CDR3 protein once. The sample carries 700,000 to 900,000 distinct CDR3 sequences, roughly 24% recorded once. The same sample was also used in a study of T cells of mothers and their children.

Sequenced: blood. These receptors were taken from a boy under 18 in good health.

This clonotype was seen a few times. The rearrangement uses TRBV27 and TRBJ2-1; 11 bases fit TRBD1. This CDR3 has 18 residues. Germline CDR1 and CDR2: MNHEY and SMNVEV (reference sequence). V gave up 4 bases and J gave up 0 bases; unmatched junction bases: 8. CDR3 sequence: CASSYYGTGGISYNEQFF. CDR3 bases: TGTGCCAGCAGTTACTATGGGACAGGGGGAATCTCCTACAATGAGCAGTTCTTC.

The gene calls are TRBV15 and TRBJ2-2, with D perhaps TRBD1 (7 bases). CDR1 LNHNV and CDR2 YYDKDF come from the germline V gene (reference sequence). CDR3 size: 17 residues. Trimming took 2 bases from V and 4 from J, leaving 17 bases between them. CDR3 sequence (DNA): TGTGCCACCAGCAGACCTCAATACAGGGGAGGCACCGGGGAGCTGTTTTTT. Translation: CATSRPQYRGGTGELFF.

In nucleotides, the CDR3 is TGTGCCAGCAGGCATTCGGTGTCCTACAATGAGCAGTTCTTC. Translation: CASRHSVSYNEQFF. The chain is built from TRBV12-3 or TRBV12-4 and TRBJ2-1; D ambiguous. The CDR3 sequence is 14 residues long. The V gene lost 6 bases and the J gene lost 1 base, with 10 bases spanning the gap.

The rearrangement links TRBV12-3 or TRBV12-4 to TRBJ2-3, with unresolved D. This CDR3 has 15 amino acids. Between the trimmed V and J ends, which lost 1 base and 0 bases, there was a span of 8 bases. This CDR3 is CASSLGPGSTDTQYF. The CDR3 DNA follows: TGTGCCAGCAGTTTAGGTCCAGGCAGCACAGATACGCAGTATTTT.

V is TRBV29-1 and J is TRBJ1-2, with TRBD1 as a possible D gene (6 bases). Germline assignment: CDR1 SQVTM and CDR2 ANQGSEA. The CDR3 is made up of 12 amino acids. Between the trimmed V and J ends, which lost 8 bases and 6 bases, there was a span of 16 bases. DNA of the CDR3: TGCAGCCTCCGGGACATCAAAGATGGCTACACCTTC. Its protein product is CSLRDIKDGYTF.

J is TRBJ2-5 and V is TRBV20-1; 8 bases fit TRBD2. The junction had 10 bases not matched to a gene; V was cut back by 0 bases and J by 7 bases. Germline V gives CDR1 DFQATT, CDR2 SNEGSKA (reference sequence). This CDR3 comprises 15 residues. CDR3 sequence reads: CSARDRTGGPRTQYF. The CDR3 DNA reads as TGCAGTGCTAGAGATAGGACGGGGGGGCCGAGGACCCAGTACTTC.

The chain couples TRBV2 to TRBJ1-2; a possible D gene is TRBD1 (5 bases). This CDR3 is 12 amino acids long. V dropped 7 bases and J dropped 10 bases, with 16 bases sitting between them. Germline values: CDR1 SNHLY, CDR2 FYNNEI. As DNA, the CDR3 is TGTGCCAGCAAAGGGGATCCCGACGCCTACACCTTC. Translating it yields CASKGDPDAYTF.

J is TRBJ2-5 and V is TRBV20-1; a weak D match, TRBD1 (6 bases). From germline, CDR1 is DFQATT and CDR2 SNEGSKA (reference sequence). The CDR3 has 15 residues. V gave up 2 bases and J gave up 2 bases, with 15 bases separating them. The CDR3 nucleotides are TGCAGTGCTAGATTTCGTAGGACAGTTCAAGAGACCCAGTACTTC. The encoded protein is CSARFRRTVQETQYF.

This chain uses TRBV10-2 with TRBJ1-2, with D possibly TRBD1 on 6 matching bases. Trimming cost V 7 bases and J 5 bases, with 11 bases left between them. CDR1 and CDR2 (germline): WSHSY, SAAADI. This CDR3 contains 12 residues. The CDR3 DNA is TGCGCCAGCAATGGGCAGGGGTATGGCTACACCTTC. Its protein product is CASNGQGYGYTF.

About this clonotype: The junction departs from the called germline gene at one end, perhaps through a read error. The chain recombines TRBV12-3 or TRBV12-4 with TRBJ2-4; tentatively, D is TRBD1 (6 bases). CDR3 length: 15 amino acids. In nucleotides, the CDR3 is TGTGCCAGCAGTTTAACAGGGCTAGCCAAAAACATTCAGTATTTC. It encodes CASSLTGLAKNIQYF.

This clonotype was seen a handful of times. The CDR3 loop reads CAWGTALNTGELFF. In DNA form, the CDR3 reads TGTGCCTGGGGTACAGCATTGAACACCGGGGAGCTGTTTTTT. The rearrangement joins TRBV30 to TRBJ2-2; D unclear. This CDR3 is built from 14 residues. Germline-derived CDR1 and CDR2 are GTSNPN and SVGIG (reference sequence). Trimming removed 5 bases from V and 1 base from J, with 11 bases in between. The complete variable domain, with remaining parts taken from reference TRBV30 and TRBJ2-2, reads SQTIHQWPATLVQPVGSPLSLECTVEGTSNPNLYWYRQAAGRGLQLLFYSVGIGQISSEVPQNLSASRPQDRQFILSSKKLLLSDSGFYLCAWGTALNTGELFFGEGSRLTVL.

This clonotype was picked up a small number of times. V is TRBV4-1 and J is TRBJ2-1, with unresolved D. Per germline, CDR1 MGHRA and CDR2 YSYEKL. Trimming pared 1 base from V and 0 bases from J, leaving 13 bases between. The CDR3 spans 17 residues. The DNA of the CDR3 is TGCGCCAGCAGCCAAGGGAGAGCTACGAGCTCCTACAATGAGCAGTTCTTC. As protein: CASSQGRATSSYNEQFF.

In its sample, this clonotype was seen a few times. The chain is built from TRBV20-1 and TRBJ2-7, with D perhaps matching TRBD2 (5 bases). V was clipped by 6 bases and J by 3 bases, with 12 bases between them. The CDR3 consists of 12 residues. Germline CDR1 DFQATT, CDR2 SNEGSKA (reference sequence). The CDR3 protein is CSAPGSNYEQYF. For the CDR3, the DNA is TGCAGTGCCCCGGGGTCCAACTACGAGCAGTACTTC.

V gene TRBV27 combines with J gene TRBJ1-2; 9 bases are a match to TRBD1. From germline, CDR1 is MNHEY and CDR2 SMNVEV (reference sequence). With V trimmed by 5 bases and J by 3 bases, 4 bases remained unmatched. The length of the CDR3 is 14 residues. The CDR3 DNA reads TGTGCCAGCAGTCCCCGGACAGGGGACTATGGCTACACCTTC. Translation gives CASSPRTGDYGYTF.

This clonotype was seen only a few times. As DNA, the CDR3 is TGTGCCAGTAGGGGCCTTCTTGGGGCCAAAAACATTCAGTACTTC. Its translation: CASRGLLGAKNIQYF. The chain combines TRBV11-2 with TRBJ2-4, with D possibly TRBD1 on 5 matching bases. V lost 9 bases, J lost 1 base, and 16 bases lay in between. Per the germline V gene, CDR1 is SGHAT and CDR2 is FQNNGV. This CDR3 has 15 residues.

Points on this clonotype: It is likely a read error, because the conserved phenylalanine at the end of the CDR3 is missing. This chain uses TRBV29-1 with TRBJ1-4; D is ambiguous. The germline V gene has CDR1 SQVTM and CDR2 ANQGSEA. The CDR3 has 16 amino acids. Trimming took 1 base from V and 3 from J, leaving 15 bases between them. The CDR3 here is CSVEVVGEPPNEKLFS. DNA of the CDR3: TGCAGCGTTGAAGTGGTTGGAGAACCACCTAATGAAAAACTGTTTTCT.

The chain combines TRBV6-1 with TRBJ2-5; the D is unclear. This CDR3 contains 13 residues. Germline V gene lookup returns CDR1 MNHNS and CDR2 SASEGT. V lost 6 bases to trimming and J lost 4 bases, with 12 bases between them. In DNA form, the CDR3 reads TGTGCCAGCAGGGCCAGCGATCGAGAGACCCAGTACTTC. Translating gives CASRASDRETQYF.

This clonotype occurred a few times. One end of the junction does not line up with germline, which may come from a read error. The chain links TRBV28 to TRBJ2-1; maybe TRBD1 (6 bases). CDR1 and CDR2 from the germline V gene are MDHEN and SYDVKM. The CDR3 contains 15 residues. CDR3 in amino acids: CASSLLFGQTNEQFF. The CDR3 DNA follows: TGCGCCAGCAGTTTATTGTTCGGACAGACAAATGAGCAGTTCTTC. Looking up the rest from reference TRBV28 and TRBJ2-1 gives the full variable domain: DVKVTQSSRYLVKRTGEKVFLECVQDMDHENMFWYRQDPGLGLRLIYFSYDVKMKEKGDIPEGYSVSREKKERFSLILESASTNQTSMYLCASSLLFGQTNEQFFGPGTRLTVL.

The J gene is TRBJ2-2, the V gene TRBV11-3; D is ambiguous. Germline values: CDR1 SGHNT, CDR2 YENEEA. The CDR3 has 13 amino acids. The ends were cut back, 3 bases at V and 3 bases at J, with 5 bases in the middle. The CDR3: CASSFRDTGELFF. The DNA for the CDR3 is TGTGCCAGCAGCTTTCGAGACACCGGGGAGCTGTTTTTT. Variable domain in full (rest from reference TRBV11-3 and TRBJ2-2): EAGVVQSPRYKIIEKKQPVAFWCNPISGHNTLYWYLQNLGQGPELLIRYENEEAVDDSQLPKDRFSAERLKGVDSTLKIQPAELGDSAVYLCASSFRDTGELFFGEGSRLTVL.

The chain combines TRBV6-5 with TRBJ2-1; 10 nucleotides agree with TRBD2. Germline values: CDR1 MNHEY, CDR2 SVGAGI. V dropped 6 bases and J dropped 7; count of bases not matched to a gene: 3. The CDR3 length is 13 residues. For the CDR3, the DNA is TGTGCCAGCAGCCAGGGACTAGCGAATGAGCAGTTCTTC. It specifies CASSQGLANEQFF.

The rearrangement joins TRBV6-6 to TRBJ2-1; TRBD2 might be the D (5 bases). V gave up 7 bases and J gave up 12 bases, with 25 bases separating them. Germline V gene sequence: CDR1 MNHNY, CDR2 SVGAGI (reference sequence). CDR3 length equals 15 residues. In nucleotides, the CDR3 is TGTGCCAGCACGACTATATCCGGCCCAAGTCGCGTGCAGTTCTTC. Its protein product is CASTTISGPSRVQFF.

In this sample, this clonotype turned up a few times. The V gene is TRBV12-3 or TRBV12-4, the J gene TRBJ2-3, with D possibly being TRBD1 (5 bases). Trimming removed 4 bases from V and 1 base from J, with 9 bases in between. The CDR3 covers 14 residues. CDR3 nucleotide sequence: TGTGCCAGCAGTTATGACAGACGCACAGATACGCAGTATTTT. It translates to CASSYDRRTDTQYF.

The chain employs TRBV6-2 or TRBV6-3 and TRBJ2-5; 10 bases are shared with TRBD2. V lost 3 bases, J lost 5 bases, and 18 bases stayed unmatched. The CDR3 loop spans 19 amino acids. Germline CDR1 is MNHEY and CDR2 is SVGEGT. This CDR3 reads CASSYLGKVAGGSGETQYF. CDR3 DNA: TGTGCCAGCAGTTATCTCGGCAAGGTAGCGGGGGGCTCCGGGGAGACCCAGTACTTC.

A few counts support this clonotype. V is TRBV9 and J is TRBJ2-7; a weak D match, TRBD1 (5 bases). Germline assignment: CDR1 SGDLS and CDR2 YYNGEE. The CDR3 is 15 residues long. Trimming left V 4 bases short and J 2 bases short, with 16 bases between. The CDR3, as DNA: TGTGCCAGCAGCCCCCACGGGCAGGGCACCTACGAGCAGTACTTC. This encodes CASSPHGQGTYEQYF.

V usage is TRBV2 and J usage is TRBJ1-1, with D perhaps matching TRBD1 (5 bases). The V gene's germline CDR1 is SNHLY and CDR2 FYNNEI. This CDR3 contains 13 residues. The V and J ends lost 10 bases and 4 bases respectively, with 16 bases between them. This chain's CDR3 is CATRGVEGTEAFF. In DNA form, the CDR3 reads TGTGCCACCCGAGGGGTGGAGGGCACTGAAGCTTTCTTT.

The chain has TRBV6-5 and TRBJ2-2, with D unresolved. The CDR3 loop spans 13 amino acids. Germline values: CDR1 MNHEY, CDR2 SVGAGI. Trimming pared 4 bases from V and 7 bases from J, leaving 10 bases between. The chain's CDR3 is CASSFRVIGELFF. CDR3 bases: TGTGCCAGCAGTTTCCGGGTTATCGGGGAGCTGTTTTTT.

The CDR3 nucleotides read TGTGCCAGCAGCGTAGGGACAGGGGTAGCGAACACCGGGGAGCTGTTTTTT. It yields the protein CASSVGTGVANTGELFF. This sequence joins TRBV9 and TRBJ2-2, with TRBD1 matching 9 bases. This CDR3 comprises 17 residues. V was pared by 0 bases and J by 0 bases, with 3 bases of the junction left unmatched. Germline V CDR1 and CDR2: SGDLS, YYNGEE.

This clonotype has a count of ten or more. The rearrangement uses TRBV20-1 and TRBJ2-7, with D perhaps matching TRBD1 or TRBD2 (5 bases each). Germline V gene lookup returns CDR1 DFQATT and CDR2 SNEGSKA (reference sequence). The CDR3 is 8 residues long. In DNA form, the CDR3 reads TGCAGCCCGGGGCTTCAGTACTTC. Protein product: CSPGLQYF.

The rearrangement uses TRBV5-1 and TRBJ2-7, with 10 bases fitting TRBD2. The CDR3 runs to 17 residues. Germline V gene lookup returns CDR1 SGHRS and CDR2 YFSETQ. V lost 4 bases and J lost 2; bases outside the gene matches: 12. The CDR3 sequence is CASSPNSLAGITYEQYF. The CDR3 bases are TGCGCCAGCAGCCCGAACTCACTAGCGGGGATAACCTACGAGCAGTACTTC.

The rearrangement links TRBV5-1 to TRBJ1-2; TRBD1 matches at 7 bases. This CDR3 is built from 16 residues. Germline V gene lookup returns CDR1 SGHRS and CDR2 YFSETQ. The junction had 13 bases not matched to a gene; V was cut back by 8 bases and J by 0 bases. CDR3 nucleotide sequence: TGCGCCAGTCGGGACAGTCCTTTACCAGCTAACTATGGCTACACCTTC. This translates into CASRDSPLPANYGYTF.

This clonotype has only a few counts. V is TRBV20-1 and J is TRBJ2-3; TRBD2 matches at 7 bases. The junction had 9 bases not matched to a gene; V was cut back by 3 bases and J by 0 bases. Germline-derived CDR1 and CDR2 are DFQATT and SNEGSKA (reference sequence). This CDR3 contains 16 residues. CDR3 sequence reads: CSARASGGSSTDTQYF. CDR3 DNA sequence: TGCAGTGCTAGGGCCTCCGGGGGGTCTAGCACAGATACGCAGTATTTT.

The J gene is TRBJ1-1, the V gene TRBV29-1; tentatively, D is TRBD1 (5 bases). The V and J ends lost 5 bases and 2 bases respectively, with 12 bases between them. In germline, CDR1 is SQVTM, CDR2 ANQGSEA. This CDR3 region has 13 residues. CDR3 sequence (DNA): TGCAGCGTTTTAGTGGGGACCAACACTGAAGCTTTCTTT. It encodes CSVLVGTNTEAFF.